These 16 T cell receptor beta chains share one sample of origin, sequenced in a study of human T cells and chemical hapten exposure. In TCRdb, the RACE reads were re-called with MiXCR into one record per CDR3 protein. The table shows about 65,000 distinct CDR3 sequences, with about 6% occurring only once. Sample time point: healthy volunteer bleed at 6 weeks. The study extracted total RNA from unfractionated whole blood. The sample consisted of whole blood. The receptors here all came from a female donor in good health. Some clones in this sample may be carry-over from other donors' samples.

This clonotype was counted between two and nine times. One end of the junction fails to match germline, which may point to a read error. This chain uses TRBV19 with TRBJ1-5; the D is unclear. The CDR3 has 15 residues. Germline assignment: CDR1 LNHDA and CDR2 SQIVND (reference sequence). CDR3 DNA sequence: TGTGCGAGTAGTGGCGGCGGTAATATTAATCAGCCCCAGCATTTT. It yields the protein CASSGGGNINQPQHF.

In the case of this clonotype: A much bigger clone sits one base away, suggesting this may be a read error. This chain connects TRBV2 to TRBJ2-1; D is perhaps TRBD2 (6 bases). CDR1 and CDR2 from the germline V gene are SNHLY and FYNNEI. The CDR3 sequence is 11 residues long. V was cut by 10 bases and J by 9 bases, with 13 bases left in between. The CDR3 nucleotides are TGTGCCACCGGGGGTTGGGGTGAGCAGTTCTTC. Translating gives CATGGWGEQFF.

The V and J genes are TRBV3-1 and TRBJ1-5; the match to TRBD1 covers 7 bases. This CDR3 comprises 16 residues. Germline V gene sequence: CDR1 LGHDT, CDR2 YNNKEL (reference sequence). The trim removed 1 base at V and 3 bases at J, leaving 6 bases unmatched. The CDR3 here is CASSQGVTGHNQPQHF. In DNA, the CDR3 is TGTGCCAGCAGCCAAGGGGTGACAGGGCACAATCAGCCCCAGCATTTT. The full variable domain, its missing parts supplied by reference TRBV3-1 and TRBJ1-5, is DTAVSQTPKYLVTQMGNDKSIKCEQNLGHDTMYWYKQDSKKFLKIMFSYNNKELIINETVPNRFSPKSPDKAHLNLHINSLELGDSAVYFCASSQGVTGHNQPQHFGDGTRLSIL.

The table lists this clonotype with a few counts. J is TRBJ2-5 and V is TRBV4-2; tentatively, D is TRBD1 (7 bases). Looked up from germline, CDR1 is LGHNA and CDR2 is YNFKEQ. V was cut by 6 bases and J by 1 base, with 21 bases left in between. The CDR3 loop spans 17 amino acids. CDR3 residues: CASRSNGAGGLQETQYF. The CDR3 DNA reads as TGTGCCAGCAGATCAAATGGAGCAGGGGGGCTCCAAGAGACCCAGTACTTC.

This chain joins TRBV12-3 or TRBV12-4 and TRBJ2-1, with 9 bases lining up with TRBD1. This CDR3 has 17 amino acids. V lost 7 bases, J lost 6 bases, and 16 bases stayed unmatched. As DNA, the CDR3 is TGTGCCAGCATCTCAGATCTGGACAGGGGAAAAGGCAATGAGCAGTTCTTC. Translated, it gives CASISDLDRGKGNEQFF.

The rearrangement uses TRBV12-3 or TRBV12-4 and TRBJ2-7; 13 nucleotides agree with TRBD2. V shed 6 bases and J 4 bases; nucleotides not matched to a gene: 6. The CDR3 covers 15 residues. DNA for the CDR3: TGTGCCAGCAGACCCGGGACTAGCGGGACGTACGAGCAGTACTTC. Translating gives CASRPGTSGTYEQYF.

This clonotype appeared many times. The genes are TRBV29-1 and TRBJ2-1; no reliable D call. Germline CDR1 is SQVTM and CDR2 is ANQGSEA. The CDR3 sequence is 14 residues long. Trimming shortened V by 2 bases and J by 6 bases, and 14 bases separated the two germline ends. CDR3: CSVENMRKGNEQFF. The CDR3 nucleotides are TGCAGCGTTGAAAACATGCGAAAGGGCAATGAGCAGTTCTTC.

This clonotype was seen more than once but under ten times. V usage is TRBV20-1 and J usage is TRBJ2-2; 10 nucleotides match TRBD1. This CDR3 is built from 15 residues. Germline V gives CDR1 DFQATT, CDR2 SNEGSKA (reference sequence). Trimming removed 6 bases from V and 5 bases from J; junction bases left unmatched: 9. CDR3 in DNA: TGCAGTGCCAGACAGGGGGCGCTTAGTACCGGGGAGCTGTTTTTT. Amino acid sequence: CSARQGALSTGELFF.

This chain connects TRBV5-8 to TRBJ2-7; D is uncertain. The germline V gene encodes CDR1 SGHTS and CDR2 YDEGEE. CDR3 length equals 10 residues. Between the trimmed V and J ends, which lost 6 bases and 2 bases, there was a span of 3 bases. The CDR3 sequence is CASIPYEQYF. CDR3 nucleotide sequence: TGTGCCAGCATTCCCTACGAGCAGTACTTC.

This clonotype was seen ten or more times. The genes are TRBV24-1 and TRBJ2-5, with D possibly being TRBD1 or TRBD2 (6 bases each). The V end lost 4 bases, the J end lost 5 bases, and 19 bases lay between the germline ends. The CDR3 runs 16 residues. Germline V lookup: CDR1 KGHDR, CDR2 SFDVKD. CDR3 region: CATSEARTAGGETQYF. CDR3 DNA: TGTGCCACCAGTGAGGCCCGGACAGCCGGAGGGGAGACCCAGTACTTC.

This clonotype came up many times. The gene calls are TRBV28 and TRBJ2-3, with TRBD2 matching 7 bases. CDR3 length: 14 residues. Trimming at V came to 6 bases and at J to 0 bases, leaving 3 bases not matched to a gene. Looked up from germline, CDR1 is MDHEN and CDR2 is SYDVKM. The CDR3 is CASRRGTSTDTQYF. The CDR3 region has the DNA TGTGCCAGCAGGCGGGGGACTAGCACAGATACGCAGTATTTT. Supplemented by reference TRBV28 and TRBJ2-3, the full variable domain reads DVKVTQSSRYLVKRTGEKVFLECVQDMDHENMFWYRQDPGLGLRLIYFSYDVKMKEKGDIPEGYSVSREKKERFSLILESASTNQTSMYLCASRRGTSTDTQYFGPGTRLTVL.

This clonotype showed up just a few times. The chain carries TRBV20-1 and TRBJ2-3; 9 bases line up with TRBD2. Per the germline V gene, CDR1 is DFQATT and CDR2 is SNEGSKA (reference sequence). V shed 6 bases, J shed 5 bases, and the junction held 12 bases outside the gene matches. This CDR3 is built from 15 residues. CDR3 sequence: CSASLIAGALDTQYF. For the CDR3, the DNA is TGCAGTGCAAGTTTAATAGCGGGGGCCCTAGATACGCAGTATTTT.

This clonotype was detected many times. This sequence joins TRBV5-1 and TRBJ2-5, with 8 bases that match TRBD2. J was trimmed by 2 bases and V by 3 bases; bases with no gene match: 6. This CDR3 region has 15 residues. Germline CDR1 and CDR2: SGHRS and YFSETQ. This CDR3 is CASSSDGTRQETQYF. In nucleotides, the CDR3 is TGCGCCAGCAGCTCGGACGGGACTAGGCAAGAGACCCAGTACTTC.

The V call is TRBV7-2, the J call TRBJ2-1; the D is unclear. The V end was cut by 3 bases, the J end by 10 bases, with 13 bases between. CDR3 length equals 13 residues. The V gene's germline CDR1 is SGHTA and CDR2 FQGNSA. The CDR3 loop reads CASSFQPSGEQFF. The DNA for the CDR3 is TGTGCCAGCAGCTTCCAACCCTCCGGGGAGCAGTTCTTC.

CDR3 coding DNA: TGTGCCACCGGTGAAGGGCTAGCGGGAGAAAGAAATGAGCAGTTCTTC. As protein: CATGEGLAGERNEQFF. The chain uses TRBV10-3 and TRBJ2-1, with 10 bases that match TRBD2. V shed 10 bases and J 7 bases; nucleotides not matched to a gene: 16. The CDR3 sequence is 16 residues long. Germline assignment: CDR1 ENHRY and CDR2 SYGVKD.

This clonotype was picked up many times. The chain has TRBV6-5 and TRBJ2-7; the D gene is possibly TRBD1 (6 bases). V lost 2 bases and J 2 bases, leaving 10 bases between the germline ends. The CDR3 contains 14 residues. Germline CDR1 is MNHEY and CDR2 is SVGAGI. CDR3 in DNA: TGTGCCAGCAGTTACGGGACATCAGCCTACGAGCAGTACTTC. It is translated as CASSYGTSAYEQYF.